This T cell receptor (beta chain) was observed in a study of patients and donors after allogeneic stem cell transplantation (dated by TCRdb to the early 2020s). This clonotype showed up just a few times. Its antigen remains unidentified. Base qualities are missing; no much larger clone stands one base away. The trim is 1 base for V and 4 bases for J, with a gap of 15 bases between the germline ends. Reading the germline V gene gives CDR1 SGHDT and CDR2 YYEEEE. The CDR3 holds 15 amino acids from the cysteine to the phenylalanine. The retained sequence is limited to the CDR3, 45 bases, with the frame set at the first base. Library prep was done by RT-PCR. TCRdb names NextSeq 550 as the instrument used. TCRdb reran the public reads through fastp at Q25 and MiXCR, keeping productive beta chains. CDR3 protein sequences are deduplicated, and each keeps its most common genes and DNA. The sample table lists about a million distinct CDR3 sequences, more than 15% of them with a count of one. The top ten clones comprise 6% of the sample.

Sequencing input: blood, either unsorted or a sorted T cell fraction (not recorded which). The TCR originated in a human donor who was either an allogeneic HSCT recipient or a stem cell or donor lymphocyte infusion donor (not recorded which). It is not recorded whose cells these are; they may come from a transplant donor. The receptor chain draws on TRBV5-6 and TRBJ2-7; the D gene assignment is perhaps TRBD1 or TRBD2, with each matching 6 bases. CDR3 region: CASSLPGGRRYEQYF. The nucleotides read TGTGCCAGCAGCTTGCCTGGGGGGCGGCGATACGAGCAGTACTTC.